The entry below gives a single T cell receptor beta chain sequence along with its context. Method: immunoSEQ multiplex PCR; TCRdb's copy keeps in-frame clones and lacks some. The table has about 38,000 clones, over 90% seen once. V lost 4 bases to trimming and J lost 6 bases; unmatched junction nucleotides: 8. This CDR3 contains 16 residues. The germline V gene encodes CDR1 SGHTA and CDR2 FQGNSA. The data stem from a study of T cell changes during pregnancy in multiple sclerosis. Material: CD4+ T cells from peripheral blood mononuclear cells, obtained in the second trimester of pregnancy. The chain carries TRBV7-2 and TRBJ2-1, with 11 bases fitting TRBD2. This TCR was recovered from a female donor with multiple sclerosis, enrolled in a pregnancy study. In DNA form, the CDR3 reads TGTGCCAGCAGCTCATATAGCGGGAGGGTTTCCAATGAGCAGTTCTTC. Translated, it gives CASSSYSGRVSNEQFF.